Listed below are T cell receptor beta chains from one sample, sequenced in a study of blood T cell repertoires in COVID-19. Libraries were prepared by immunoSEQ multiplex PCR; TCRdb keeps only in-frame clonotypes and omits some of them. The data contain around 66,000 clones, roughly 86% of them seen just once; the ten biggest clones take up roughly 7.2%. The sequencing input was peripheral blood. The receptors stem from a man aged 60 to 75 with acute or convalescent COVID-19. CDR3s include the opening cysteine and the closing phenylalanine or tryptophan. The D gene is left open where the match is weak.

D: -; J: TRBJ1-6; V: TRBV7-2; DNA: TGTGCCAGCAGCTTGGTGGGGAGCAATTCACCCCTCCACTTT; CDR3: CASSLVGSNSPLHF
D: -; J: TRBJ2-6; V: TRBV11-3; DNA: TGTGCCAGCCGACATTCTGGGGCCAACGTCCTGACTTTC; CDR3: CASRHSGANVLTF
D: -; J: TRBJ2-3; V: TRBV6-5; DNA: TGTGCCAGCAGTAAACTAGGGTTAGCATCAGATACGCAGTATTTT; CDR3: CASSKLGLASDTQYF
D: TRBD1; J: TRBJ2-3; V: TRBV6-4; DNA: TGTGCCAGCAGTGACTTGACAGGGGGCACAGATACGCAGTATTTT; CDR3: CASSDLTGGTDTQYF
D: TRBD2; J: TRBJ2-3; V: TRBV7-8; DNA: TGTGCCAGCAGCTCCGGACTAGCGGGGGGCACAGATACGCAGTATTTT; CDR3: CASSSGLAGGTDTQYF
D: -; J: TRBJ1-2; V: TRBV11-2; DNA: TGTGCCAGCAGCTCAATCAGGGCTGCTGGCTATGGCTACACCTTC; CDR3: CASSSIRAAGYGYTF
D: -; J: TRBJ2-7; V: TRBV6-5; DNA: TGTGCCAGCAAGACAGATTCCTACGAGCAGTACTTC; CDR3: CASKTDSYEQYF
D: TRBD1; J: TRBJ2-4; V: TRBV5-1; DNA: TGCGCCAGCAGACCACAGGGGGCCAAAAACATTCAGTACTTC; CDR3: CASRPQGAKNIQYF
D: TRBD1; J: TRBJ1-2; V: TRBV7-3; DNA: TGTGCCAGCAGCCCTGGGACAGAAGCTAACTATGGCTACACCTTC; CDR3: CASSPGTEANYGYTF
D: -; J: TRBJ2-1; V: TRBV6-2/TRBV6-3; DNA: TGTGCCAGCAGTTACTCCAGTCCTCTTACAGAGCAGTTCTTC; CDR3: CASSYSSPLTEQFF
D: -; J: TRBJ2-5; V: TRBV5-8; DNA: TGTGCCAGCAGCTTGTGGGACTCGTTGAACTTC; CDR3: CASSLWDSLNF
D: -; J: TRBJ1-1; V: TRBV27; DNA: TGTGCCAGCAGTTTAGGCTCAGCAGGGAACACTGAAGCTTTCTTT; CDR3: CASSLGSAGNTEAFF
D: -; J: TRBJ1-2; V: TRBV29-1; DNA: TGCAGCGTTGAAACTTTTCTCGGCTATGGCTACACCTTC; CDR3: CSVETFLGYGYTF
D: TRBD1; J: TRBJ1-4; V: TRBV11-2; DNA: TGTGCCAGCAGCCTTCCGGGACAGGGTAGTGAAAAACTGTTTTTT; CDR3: CASSLPGQGSEKLFF
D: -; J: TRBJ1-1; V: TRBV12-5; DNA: TGTGCTAGTGGTTTGGACAGGGCTGACACTGAAGCTTTCTTT; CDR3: CASGLDRADTEAFF
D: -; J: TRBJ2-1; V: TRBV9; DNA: TGTGCCAGCAGCGCCCGGGACTCTCCCTACAATGAGCAGTTCTTC; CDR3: CASSARDSPYNEQFF
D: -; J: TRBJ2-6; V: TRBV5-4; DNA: TGTGCCAGCAGCCTGACGACAGGCCGCTCTGGGGCCAACGTCCTGACTTTC; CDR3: CASSLTTGRSGANVLTF
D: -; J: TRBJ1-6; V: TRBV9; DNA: TGTGCCAGCAGCGACAGGGTGGATTCACCCCTCCACTTT; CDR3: CASSDRVDSPLHF
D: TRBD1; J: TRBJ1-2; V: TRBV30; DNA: TGTGCCTGGAGTCAGGGGGTACTGAACTATGGCTACACCTTC; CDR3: CAWSQGVLNYGYTF
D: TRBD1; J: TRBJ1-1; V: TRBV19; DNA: TGTGCCAGTAGTATGTGGACAGGGGGGTTGAGCACTGAAGCTTTCTTT; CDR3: CASSMWTGGLSTEAFF
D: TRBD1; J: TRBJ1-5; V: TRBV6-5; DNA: TGTGCCAGCAGTCCCAGGGGGCGCGTCGGTCAGCCCCAGCATTTT; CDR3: CASSPRGRVGQPQHF
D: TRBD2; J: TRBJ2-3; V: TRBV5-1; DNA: TGCGCCAGCAGCTCGAGTGGACTAGCGGAAGATACGCAGTATTTT; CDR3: CASSSSGLAEDTQYF
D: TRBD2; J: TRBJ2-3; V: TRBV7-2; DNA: TGTGCCAGCAGCAGATGGAGCGGGGGGGACACAGATACGCAGTATTTT; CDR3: CASSRWSGGDTDTQYF
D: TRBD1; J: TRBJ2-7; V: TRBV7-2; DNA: TGTGCCAGCAGCCCAGACAGGGCCACCTCCTACGAGCAGTACTTC; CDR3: CASSPDRATSYEQYF